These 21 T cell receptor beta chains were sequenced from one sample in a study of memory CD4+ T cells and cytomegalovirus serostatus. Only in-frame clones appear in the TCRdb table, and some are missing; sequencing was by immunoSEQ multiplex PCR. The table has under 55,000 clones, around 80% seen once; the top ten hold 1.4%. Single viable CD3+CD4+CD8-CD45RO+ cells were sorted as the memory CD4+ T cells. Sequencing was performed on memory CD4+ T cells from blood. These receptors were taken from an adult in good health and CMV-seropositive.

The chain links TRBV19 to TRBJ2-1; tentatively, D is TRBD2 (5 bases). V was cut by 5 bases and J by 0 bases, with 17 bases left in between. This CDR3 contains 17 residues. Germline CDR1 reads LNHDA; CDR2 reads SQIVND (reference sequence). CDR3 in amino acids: CASSPRGSLSSYNEQFF. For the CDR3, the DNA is TGTGCCAGTAGTCCCAGAGGGAGTCTAAGCTCCTACAATGAGCAGTTCTTC.

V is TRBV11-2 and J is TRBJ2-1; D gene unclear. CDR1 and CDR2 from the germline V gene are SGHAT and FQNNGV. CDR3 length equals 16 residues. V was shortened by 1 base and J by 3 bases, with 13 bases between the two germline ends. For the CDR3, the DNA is TGTGCCAGCAGCTTAGTTAACCTCACCGACTACAATGAGCAGTTCTTC. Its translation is CASSLVNLTDYNEQFF.

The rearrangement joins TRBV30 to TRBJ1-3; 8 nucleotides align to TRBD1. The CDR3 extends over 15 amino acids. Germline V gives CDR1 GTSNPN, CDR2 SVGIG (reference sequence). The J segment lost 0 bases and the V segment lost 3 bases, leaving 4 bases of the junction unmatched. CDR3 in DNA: TGTGCCTGGAGAAGGGACAGGAGCTCTGGAAACACCATATATTTT. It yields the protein CAWRRDRSSGNTIYF.

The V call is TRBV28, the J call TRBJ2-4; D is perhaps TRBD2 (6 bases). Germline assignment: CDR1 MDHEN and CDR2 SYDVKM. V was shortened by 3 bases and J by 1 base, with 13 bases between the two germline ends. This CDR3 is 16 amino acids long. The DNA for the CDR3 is TGTGCCAGCAGTTTGGGGGGTTTGGCGGCCAAAAACATTCAGTACTTC. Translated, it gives CASSLGGLAAKNIQYF.

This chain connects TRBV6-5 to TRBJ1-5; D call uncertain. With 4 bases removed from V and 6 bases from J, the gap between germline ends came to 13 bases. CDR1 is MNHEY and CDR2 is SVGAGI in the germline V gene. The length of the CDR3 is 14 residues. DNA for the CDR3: TGTGCCAGCAGTTTGAACACCTGGGGTCAGCCCCAGCATTTT. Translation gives CASSLNTWGQPQHF.

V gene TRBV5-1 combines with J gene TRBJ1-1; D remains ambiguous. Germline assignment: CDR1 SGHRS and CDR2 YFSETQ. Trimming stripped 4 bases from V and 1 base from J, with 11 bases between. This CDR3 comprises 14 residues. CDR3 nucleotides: TGCGCCAGCAGCCCCGACTCCACGAACACTGAAGCTTTCTTT. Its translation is CASSPDSTNTEAFF.

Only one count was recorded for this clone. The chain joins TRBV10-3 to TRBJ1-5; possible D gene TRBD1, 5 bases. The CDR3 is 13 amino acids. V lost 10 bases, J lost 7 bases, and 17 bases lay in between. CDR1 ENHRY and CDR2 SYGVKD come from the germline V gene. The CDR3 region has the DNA TGTGCCACCCAGGGATCGAATACCCAGCCCCAGCATTTT. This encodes CATQGSNTQPQHF.

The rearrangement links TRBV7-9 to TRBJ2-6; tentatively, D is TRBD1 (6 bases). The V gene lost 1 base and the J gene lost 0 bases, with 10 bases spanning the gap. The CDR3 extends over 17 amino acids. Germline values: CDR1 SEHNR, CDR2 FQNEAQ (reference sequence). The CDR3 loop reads CASSLDSGASGANVLTF. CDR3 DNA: TGTGCCAGCAGCTTAGATTCAGGGGCCTCTGGGGCCAACGTCCTGACTTTC.

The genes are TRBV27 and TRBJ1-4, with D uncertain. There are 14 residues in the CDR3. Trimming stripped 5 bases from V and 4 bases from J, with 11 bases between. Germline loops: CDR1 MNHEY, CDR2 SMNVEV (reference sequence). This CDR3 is CASSRRYDNEKLFF. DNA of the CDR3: TGTGCCAGCAGTCGCCGCTATGATAATGAAAAACTGTTTTTT. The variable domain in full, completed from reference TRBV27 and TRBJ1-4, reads EAQVTQNPRYLITVTGKKLTVTCSQNMNHEYMSWYRQDPGLGLRQIYYSMNVEVTDKGDVPEGYKVSRKEKRNFPLILESPSPNQTSLYFCASSRRYDNEKLFFGSGTQLSVL.

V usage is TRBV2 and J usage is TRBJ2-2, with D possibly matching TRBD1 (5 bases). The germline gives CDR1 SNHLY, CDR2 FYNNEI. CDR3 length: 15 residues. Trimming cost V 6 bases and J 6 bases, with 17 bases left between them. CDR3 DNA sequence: TGTGCCAGCAGCGATGGGGCGAGTGGGGCCGGGGAGCTGTTTTTT. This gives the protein CASSDGASGAGELFF.

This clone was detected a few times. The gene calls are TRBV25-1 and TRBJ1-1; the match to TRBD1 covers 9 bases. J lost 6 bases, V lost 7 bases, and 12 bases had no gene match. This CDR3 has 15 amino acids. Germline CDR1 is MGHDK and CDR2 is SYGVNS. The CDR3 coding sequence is TGTGCCAGCACGAACCTGGGGACAGGGATACCTGAAGCTTTCTTT. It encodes CASTNLGTGIPEAFF.

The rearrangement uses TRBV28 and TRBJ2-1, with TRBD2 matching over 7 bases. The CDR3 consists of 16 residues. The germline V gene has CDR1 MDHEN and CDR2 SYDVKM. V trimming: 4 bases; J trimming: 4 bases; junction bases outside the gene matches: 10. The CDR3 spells CASSSVRERSYNEQFF. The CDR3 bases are TGTGCCAGCAGTTCCGTGCGGGAGAGATCGTACAATGAGCAGTTCTTC.

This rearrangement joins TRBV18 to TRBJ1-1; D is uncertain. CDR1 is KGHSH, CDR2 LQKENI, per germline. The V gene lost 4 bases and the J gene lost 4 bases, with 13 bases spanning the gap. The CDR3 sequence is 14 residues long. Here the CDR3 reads CASSQDSGITEAFF. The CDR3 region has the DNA TGTGCCAGCTCACAGGATTCGGGGATCACTGAAGCTTTCTTT. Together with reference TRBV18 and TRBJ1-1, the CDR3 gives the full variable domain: NAGVMQNPRHLVRRRGQEARLRCSPMKGHSHVYWYRQLPEEGLKFMVYLQKENIIDESGMPKERFSAEFPKEGPSILRIQQVVRGDSAAYFCASSQDSGITEAFFGQGTRLTVV.

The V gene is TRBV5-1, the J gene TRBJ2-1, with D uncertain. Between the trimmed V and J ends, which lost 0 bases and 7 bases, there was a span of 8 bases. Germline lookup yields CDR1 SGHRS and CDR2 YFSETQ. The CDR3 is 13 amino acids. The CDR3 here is CASSLGAANEQFF. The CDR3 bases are TGCGCCAGCAGCTTGGGGGCTGCAAATGAGCAGTTCTTC.

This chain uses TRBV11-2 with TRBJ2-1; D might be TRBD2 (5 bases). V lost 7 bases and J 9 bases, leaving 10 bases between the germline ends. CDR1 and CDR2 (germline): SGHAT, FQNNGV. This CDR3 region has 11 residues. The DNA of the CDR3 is TGTGCCAGCACCCGAGGAGGTGAGCAGTTCTTC. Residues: CASTRGGEQFF.

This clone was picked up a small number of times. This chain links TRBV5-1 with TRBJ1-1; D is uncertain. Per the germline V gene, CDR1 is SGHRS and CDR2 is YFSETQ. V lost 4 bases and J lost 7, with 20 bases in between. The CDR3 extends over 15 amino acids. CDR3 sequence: CASSRVGATDGEAFF. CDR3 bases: TGCGCCAGCAGCCGCGTCGGAGCAACGGATGGTGAAGCTTTCTTT.

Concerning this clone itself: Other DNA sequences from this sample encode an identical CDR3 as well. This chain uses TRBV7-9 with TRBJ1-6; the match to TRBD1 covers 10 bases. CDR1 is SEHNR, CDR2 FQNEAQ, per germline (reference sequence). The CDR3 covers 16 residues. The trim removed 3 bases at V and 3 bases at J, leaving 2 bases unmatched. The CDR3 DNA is TGTGCCAGCAGCTTGGGACAGGGGTTCTATAATTCACCCCTCCACTTT. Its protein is CASSLGQGFYNSPLHF.

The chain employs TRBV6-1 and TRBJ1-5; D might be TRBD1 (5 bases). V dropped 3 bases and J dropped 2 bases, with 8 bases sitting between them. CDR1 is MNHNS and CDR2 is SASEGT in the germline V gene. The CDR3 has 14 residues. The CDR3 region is CASSDGGGNQPQHF. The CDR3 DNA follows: TGTGCCAGCAGTGATGGAGGGGGCAATCAGCCCCAGCATTTT.

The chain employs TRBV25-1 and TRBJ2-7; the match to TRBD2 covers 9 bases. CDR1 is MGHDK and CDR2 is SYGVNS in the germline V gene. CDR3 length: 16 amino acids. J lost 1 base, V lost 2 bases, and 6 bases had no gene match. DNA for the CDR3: TGTGCCAGCAGTGAAGGGTATAGCGGGGGTTCCTACGAGCAGTACTTC. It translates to CASSEGYSGGSYEQYF.

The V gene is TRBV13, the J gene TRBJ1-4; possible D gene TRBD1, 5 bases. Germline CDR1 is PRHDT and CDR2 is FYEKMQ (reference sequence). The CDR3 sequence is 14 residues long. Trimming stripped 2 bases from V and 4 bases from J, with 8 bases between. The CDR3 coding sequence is TGTGCCAGCAGCTTACTGACAGTTAATGAAAAACTGTTTTTT. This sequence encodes CASSLLTVNEKLFF.

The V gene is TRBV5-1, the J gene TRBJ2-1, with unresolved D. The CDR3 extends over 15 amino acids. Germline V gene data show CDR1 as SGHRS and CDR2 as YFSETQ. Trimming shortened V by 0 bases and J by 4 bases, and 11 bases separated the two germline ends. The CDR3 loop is CASSLEGFVYNEQFF. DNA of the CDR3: TGCGCCAGCAGCTTGGAGGGATTCGTATACAATGAGCAGTTCTTC.